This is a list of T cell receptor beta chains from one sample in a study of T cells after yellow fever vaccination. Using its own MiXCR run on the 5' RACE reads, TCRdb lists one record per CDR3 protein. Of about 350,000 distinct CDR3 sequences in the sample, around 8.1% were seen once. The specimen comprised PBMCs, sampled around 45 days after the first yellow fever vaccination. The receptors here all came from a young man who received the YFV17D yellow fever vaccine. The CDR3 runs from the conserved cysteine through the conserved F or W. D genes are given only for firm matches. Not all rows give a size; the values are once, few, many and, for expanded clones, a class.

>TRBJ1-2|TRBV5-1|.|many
CASSSGESAYGYTF
TGCGCCAGCAGCTCCGGGGAGTCAGCCTATGGCTACACCTTC
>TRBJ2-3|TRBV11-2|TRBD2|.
CASSWGSAGTTSTDTQYF
TGTGCCAGCAGCTGGGGCAGCGCGGGGACTACTAGCACAGATACGCAGTATTTT
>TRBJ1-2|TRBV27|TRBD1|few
CASSHAGQGRYGYTF
TGTGCCAGCAGTCACGCGGGACAGGGAAGATATGGCTACACCTTC
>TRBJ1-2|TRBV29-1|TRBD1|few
CSDRQGEDYGYTF
TGCAGCGACCGACAGGGGGAAGATTATGGCTACACCTTC
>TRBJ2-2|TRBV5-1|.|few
CASSQGAGPSAGELFF
TGCGCCAGCAGCCAAGGGGCAGGACCTTCCGCCGGGGAGCTGTTTTTT
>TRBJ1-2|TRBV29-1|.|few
CSVEAHRDIYGYTF
TGCAGCGTTGAAGCTCACCGGGACATCTATGGCTACACCTTC
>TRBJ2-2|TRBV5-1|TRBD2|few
CASSLSLAGGTGELFF
TGCGCCAGCAGCTTGTCGCTAGCGGGGGGGACCGGGGAGCTGTTTTTT
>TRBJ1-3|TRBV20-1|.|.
CSALDRNSGNTIYF
TGCAGTGCTTTAGACAGAAACTCTGGAAACACCATATATTTT
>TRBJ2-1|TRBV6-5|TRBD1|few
CASSTRQGGYNEQFF
TGTGCCAGCAGTACCCGACAGGGGGGTTACAATGAGCAGTTCTTC
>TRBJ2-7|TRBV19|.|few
CARIGSSDEQYF
TGTGCCCGCATTGGCAGCTCGGACGAGCAGTACTTC
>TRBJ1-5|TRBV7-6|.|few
CASSSEAGEGNQPQHF
TGTGCCAGCAGCTCCGAGGCAGGGGAGGGCAATCAGCCCCAGCATTTT
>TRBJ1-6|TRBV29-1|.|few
CSVEDRGSPLHF
TGCAGCGTTGAAGACAGGGGTTCACCCCTCCACTTT
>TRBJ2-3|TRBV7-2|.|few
CASSLGRGGASTDTQYF
TGTGCCAGCAGCTTAGGTCGCGGAGGAGCTAGCACAGATACGCAGTATTTT
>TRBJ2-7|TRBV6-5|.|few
CASSYRDTSYEQYF
TGTGCCAGCAGTTACCGGGATACCTCCTACGAGCAGTACTTC
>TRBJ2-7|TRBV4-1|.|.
CASSQDTGVQQQYF
TGCGCCAGCAGCCAAGATACCGGCGTGCAGCAGCAGTACTTC
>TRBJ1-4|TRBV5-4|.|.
CASSRPGGGEKLFF
TGTGCCAGCAGCCGACCAGGAGGAGGAGAAAAACTGTTTTTT
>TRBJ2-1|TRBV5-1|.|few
CASSLAEGTPGREQFF
TGCGCCAGCAGCTTGGCCGAAGGGACCCCCGGAAGAGAGCAGTTCTTC
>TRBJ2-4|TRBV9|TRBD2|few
CASSARGDGKNIQYF
TGTGCCAGCAGCGCCCGGGGGGATGGCAAAAACATTCAGTACTTC
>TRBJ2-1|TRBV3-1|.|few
CASSPIRGAPKANEQFF
TGTGCCAGCAGCCCCATTAGAGGGGCCCCCAAGGCCAATGAGCAGTTCTTC
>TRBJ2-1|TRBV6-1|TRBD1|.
CASMTGPYNEQFF
TGTGCCAGCATGACAGGGCCTTACAATGAGCAGTTCTTC
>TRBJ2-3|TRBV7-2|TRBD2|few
CASRPGLATDTQYF
TGTGCCAGCAGGCCGGGACTAGCGACAGATACGCAGTATTTT
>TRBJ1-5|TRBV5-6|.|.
CASSRDTGSQPQHF
TGTGCCAGCAGCCGAGACACGGGTAGTCAGCCCCAGCATTTT
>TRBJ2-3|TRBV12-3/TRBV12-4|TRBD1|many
CASKGAGTDTQYF
TGTGCCAGCAAGGGGGCGGGCACAGATACGCAGTATTTT
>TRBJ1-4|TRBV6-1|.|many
CASSPPVGEKLFF
TGTGCCAGCAGTCCCCCGGTTGGAGAAAAACTGTTTTTT
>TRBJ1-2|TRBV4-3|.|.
CASSPLIGGAGGYTF
TGCGCCAGCAGCCCCCTTATTGGGGGCGCGGGGGGCTACACCTTC
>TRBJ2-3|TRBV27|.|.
CATRTTGTDTQYF
TGTGCCACCAGGACTACCGGCACAGATACGCAGTATTTT
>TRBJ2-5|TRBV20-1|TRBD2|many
CSARDRPGGPSETQYF
TGCAGTGCTAGAGATCGACCGGGGGGGCCTAGTGAGACCCAGTACTTC
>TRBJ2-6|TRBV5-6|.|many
CASSLWRISGANVLTF
TGTGCCAGCAGCTTGTGGCGGATCTCTGGGGCCAACGTCCTGACTTTC
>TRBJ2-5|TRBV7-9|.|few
CASSLMASEETQYF
TGTGCCAGCAGCTTGATGGCTAGCGAAGAGACCCAGTACTTC
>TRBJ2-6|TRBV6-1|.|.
CASSRRPGYGANVLTF
TGTGCCAGCAGTAGAAGACCGGGATATGGGGCCAACGTCCTGACTTTC
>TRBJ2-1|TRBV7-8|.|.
CASSLAPGRGDGFF
TGTGCCAGCAGCTTAGCGCCGGGTAGAGGAGACGGGTTCTTC
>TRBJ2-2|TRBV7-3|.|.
CASSFWVASPGELFF
TGTGCCAGCAGCTTTTGGGTGGCTAGCCCCGGGGAGCTGTTTTTT
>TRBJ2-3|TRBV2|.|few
CAGTGTADTQYF
TGTGCCGGCACAGGGACCGCAGATACGCAGTATTTT